This entry lists 23 T cell receptor beta chains sequenced from one sample in a study of STAT5B mutations in CD4+ large granular lymphocyte leukemia. TCRdb keeps only in-frame clones here, not all; method: immunoSEQ multiplex PCR. Seen here are fewer than 45,000 clones, about 86% observed once, and the top ten hold 2.6%. Sequenced input: CD4+ T cells from blood buffy coats. The source of these receptors is a human donor in good health.

This chain uses TRBV30 with TRBJ2-7, with D perhaps TRBD1 or TRBD2 (6 bases each). Trimming stripped 2 bases from V and 0 bases from J, with 26 bases between. This CDR3 has 19 residues. Germline assignment: CDR1 GTSNPN and CDR2 SVGIG (reference sequence). The chain's CDR3 is CAWSPRGGGRGGSSYEQYF. Here the CDR3 DNA reads TGTGCCTGGAGTCCTCGTGGAGGGGGTCGCGGAGGGAGCTCCTACGAGCAGTACTTC.

The chain has TRBV30 and TRBJ2-1, with unresolved D. The germline gives CDR1 GTSNPN, CDR2 SVGIG (reference sequence). The CDR3 covers 12 residues. V lost 1 base to trimming and J lost 2 bases, with 3 bases between them. The CDR3 is CAWSAAYNEQFF. Here the CDR3 DNA reads TGTGCCTGGAGTGCCGCCTACAATGAGCAGTTCTTC.

V gene TRBV2 combines with J gene TRBJ2-7, with 8 bases fitting TRBD1. CDR1 is SNHLY, CDR2 FYNNEI, per germline. This CDR3 spans 15 amino acids. Trimming removed 5 bases from V and 10 bases from J; junction bases left unmatched: 16. CDR3 protein: CASSSRGSGGVPQYF. The CDR3, as DNA: TGTGCCAGCAGTTCCCGTGGATCAGGGGGCGTTCCCCAGTACTTC.

This chain links TRBV10-1 with TRBJ2-7, with D possibly being TRBD1 (5 bases). Trimming cost V 2 bases and J 2 bases, with 7 bases left between them. CDR3 length: 13 residues. From germline, CDR1 is WNHNN and CDR2 SYGVQD (reference sequence). The CDR3 is CASSEGQAYEQYF. The DNA of the CDR3 is TGCGCCAGCAGTGAGGGACAAGCCTACGAGCAGTACTTC.

The genes are TRBV9 and TRBJ1-2; D gene uncertain. V was trimmed by 6 bases and J by 6 bases, leaving 12 bases between them. The CDR3 runs to 12 residues. CDR1 is SGDLS, CDR2 YYNGEE, per germline. In nucleotides, the CDR3 is TGTGCCAGCACCCCCCGATCCCATGGCTACACCTTC. This sequence encodes CASTPRSHGYTF.

The chain has TRBV29-1 and TRBJ2-6; 7 nucleotides line up with TRBD2. CDR3 length: 14 amino acids. Trimming took 7 bases from V and 3 from J; bases not matched to a gene: 6. Germline V CDR1 and CDR2: SQVTM, ANQGSEA. The CDR3 region is CSAQTGGGANVLTF. Written as DNA, the CDR3 is TGCAGCGCCCAAACGGGAGGTGGGGCCAACGTCCTGACTTTC.

This clone was seen a few times. V and J are TRBV4-2 and TRBJ1-5; D might be TRBD1 (6 bases). The CDR3 has 15 amino acids. The germline V and J ends were trimmed by 6 bases and 0 bases, with 12 bases remaining between them. The germline V gene encodes CDR1 LGHNA and CDR2 YNFKEQ. This chain's CDR3 is CASRDSGYSNQPQHF. The CDR3 coding sequence is TGTGCCAGCAGGGACAGCGGATATAGCAATCAGCCCCAGCATTTT.

The chain links TRBV30 to TRBJ2-7; TRBD2 matches at 9 bases. The V and J ends lost 4 bases and 3 bases, in that order; junction bases with no gene match: 4. CDR1 and CDR2 from the germline V gene are GTSNPN and SVGIG (reference sequence). This CDR3 spans 13 amino acids. The CDR3 DNA reads TGTGCCTGGACCGGGACTAGCAGCTACGAGCAGTACTTC. Its protein product is CAWTGTSSYEQYF.

The chain is built from TRBV4-1 and TRBJ2-3; D uncertain. Trimming took 2 bases from V and 0 from J, leaving 15 bases between them. The CDR3 is 17 amino acids. Per the germline V gene, CDR1 is MGHRA and CDR2 is YSYEKL. This CDR3 reads CASSQSLVGTSTDTQYF. The DNA of the CDR3 is TGCGCCAGCAGCCAAAGCCTAGTTGGAACTAGCACAGATACGCAGTATTTT.

CDR3 protein: CASIPQGTPANYGYTF. The DNA for the CDR3 is TGTGCCAGTATCCCCCAAGGGACGCCGGCTAACTATGGCTACACCTTC. V is TRBV19 and J is TRBJ1-2; tentatively, D is TRBD1 (5 bases). Germline loops: CDR1 LNHDA, CDR2 SQIVND (reference sequence). The CDR3 contains 16 residues. The V and J ends lost 7 bases and 0 bases respectively, with 18 bases between them.

The gene calls are TRBV5-1 and TRBJ2-7; D not resolved. The CDR3 runs to 13 residues. Germline assignment: CDR1 SGHRS and CDR2 YFSETQ. The germline V and J ends were trimmed by 7 bases and 0 bases, with 11 bases remaining between them. The DNA for the CDR3 is TGCGCCAGCCAAGTCGGCCACTCCTACGAGCAGTACTTC. This translates into CASQVGHSYEQYF.

The J gene is TRBJ1-1, the V gene TRBV9, with D tentatively TRBD1 (5 bases). Germline CDR1 is SGDLS and CDR2 is YYNGEE. The CDR3 length is 18 residues. With 2 bases removed from V and 2 bases from J, the gap between germline ends came to 22 bases. The DNA for the CDR3 is TGTGCCAGCAGCGTTGGAGGTGGGGCAGGGAGTCGTAACACTGAAGCTTTCTTT. Protein sequence: CASSVGGGAGSRNTEAFF.

The chain has TRBV7-7 and TRBJ2-5, with D unclear. CDR1 and CDR2 (germline): SSHAT, FNYEAQ (reference sequence). V was clipped by 5 bases and J by 1 base, with 14 bases between them. CDR3 size: 15 residues. CDR3 amino acids: CASSHPGSLQETQYF. The CDR3, as DNA: TGTGCCAGCAGCCACCCCGGTAGCCTCCAAGAGACCCAGTACTTC.

The chain employs TRBV7-8 and TRBJ2-7; weak D call: TRBD1 (6 bases). Per germline, CDR1 SGHVS and CDR2 FQNEAQ. Trimming removed 3 bases at V and 2 bases at J, with 14 bases between. This CDR3 is built from 15 residues. The CDR3 is CASSFLGQLTYEQYF. The CDR3 DNA sequence: TGTGCCAGCAGCTTCCTAGGACAGTTGACCTACGAGCAGTACTTC.

This clone was observed a handful of times. The rearrangement joins TRBV20-1 to TRBJ1-1, with no clear D. Germline values: CDR1 DFQATT, CDR2 SNEGSKA (reference sequence). This CDR3 comprises 11 residues. V was pared by 3 bases and J by 10 bases, with 12 bases between. DNA of the CDR3: TGCAGTGCTAGGGTCTTGGCGGGAGCTTTCTTT. Translating it yields CSARVLAGAFF.

The chain uses TRBV11-2 and TRBJ2-7, with TRBD2 as a possible D gene (6 bases). This CDR3 spans 14 amino acids. Germline V gene lookup returns CDR1 SGHAT and CDR2 FQNNGV. Trimming pared 4 bases from V and 7 bases from J, leaving 17 bases between. CDR3 amino acids: CASSSPGSSEEQYF. CDR3 DNA: TGTGCCAGCAGCTCGCCGGGTTCTAGCGAGGAGCAGTACTTC.

This clone occurred once. The chain carries TRBV19 and TRBJ1-1, with a possible D match to TRBD1 (5 bases). Trimming removed 4 bases from V and 2 bases from J, with 17 bases in between. CDR1 and CDR2 from the germline V gene are LNHDA and SQIVND (reference sequence). The CDR3 is made up of 16 amino acids. In DNA form, the CDR3 reads TGTGCCAGTAGTAGCAGAGGGGCGCGCCTAAACACTGAAGCTTTCTTT. It yields the protein CASSSRGARLNTEAFF.

V usage is TRBV27 and J usage is TRBJ1-1, with no clear D. This CDR3 region has 11 residues. Trimming cost V 10 bases and J 1 base, with 7 bases left between them. The germline V gene encodes CDR1 MNHEY and CDR2 SMNVEV (reference sequence). CDR3: CATRKNTEAFF. The CDR3 DNA follows: TGTGCCACTAGGAAGAACACTGAAGCTTTCTTT.

A single count supports this clone. The V gene is TRBV4-3, the J gene TRBJ1-1; unclear D gene. Trimming stripped 7 bases from V and 1 base from J, with 16 bases between. CDR3 length equals 15 residues. The germline V gene has CDR1 LGHNA and CDR2 YSLEER. CDR3 protein: CASKRAMRANTEAFF. The CDR3 DNA reads TGCGCCAGCAAGCGGGCTATGAGGGCGAACACTGAAGCTTTCTTT.

This clone appeared once. The chain joins TRBV30 to TRBJ2-7; 9 nucleotides agree with TRBD1. The CDR3 has 14 residues. Germline values: CDR1 GTSNPN, CDR2 SVGIG (reference sequence). The J segment lost 3 bases and the V segment lost 0 bases, leaving 3 bases of the junction unmatched. CDR3 sequence (DNA): TGTGCCTGGAGTGTTGGACAGGGGAACTACGAGCAGTACTTC. This sequence encodes CAWSVGQGNYEQYF.

The rearrangement joins TRBV5-6 to TRBJ1-2; 7 bases are a match to TRBD1. Trimming took 6 bases from V and 4 from J; bases not matched to a gene: 9. This CDR3 has 14 residues. Germline V CDR1 and CDR2: SGHDT, YYEEEE. In DNA, the CDR3 is TGTGCCAGCAACCTCGTCGACAGGGCCTATGGCTACACCTTC. This codes for CASNLVDRAYGYTF.

The chain is built from TRBV19 and TRBJ2-7, with a weak D call TRBD1 (6 bases). The germline V gene encodes CDR1 LNHDA and CDR2 SQIVND (reference sequence). The CDR3 loop spans 16 amino acids. Trimming took off 5 bases at V and 2 bases at J, with 19 bases between the two ends. CDR3: CASSSSGQGSPYEQYF. The CDR3 coding sequence is TGTGCCAGTAGTTCGTCGGGGCAGGGGAGCCCCTACGAGCAGTACTTC.

V is TRBV7-3 and J is TRBJ2-1; 12 nucleotides line up with TRBD2. The junction had 12 bases not matched to a gene; V was cut back by 5 bases and J by 7 bases. The CDR3 totals 17 residues. The germline V gene has CDR1 SGHTA and CDR2 FQGTGA. CDR3 loop: CASSRGGLAGGSNEQFF. The DNA of the CDR3 is TGTGCCAGCAGCCGAGGAGGGCTAGCGGGAGGGAGTAATGAGCAGTTCTTC. Full variable domain (missing parts from reference TRBV7-3 and TRBJ2-1): GAGVSQTPSNKVTEKGKYVELRCDPISGHTALYWYRQSLGQGPEFLIYFQGTGAADDSGLPNDRFFAVRPEGSVSTLKIQRTERGDSAVYLCASSRGGLAGGSNEQFFGPGTRLTVL.